Detailed here is one TCR beta chain. Antigen unknown. This entry is derived from a study of cytomegalovirus exposure and HLA in healthy donors. The PCR was carried out with 60 Vbeta primers and 13 Jbeta primers. Clones were sequenced by immunoSEQ multiplex PCR, and TCRdb holds only the in-frame ones, with some missing. The data show roughly 180,000 clones, approximately 80% seen once. The CDR3 is 14 amino acids. Germline V gives CDR1 KGHSH, CDR2 LQKENI. V lost 1 base, J lost 4 bases, and 3 bases stayed unmatched. Study observations and caveats: It was shown in a later analysis that HLA-associated TCR beta chains were more clonally expanded than other, equally common chains. Some TCR beta chains (around 160 of them) were listed as cytomegalovirus-associated. According to an earlier analysis, most TCR beta V segments yielded productive rearrangements about 87% or about 30% of the time.

The sequence was collected from a boy between 2 and 10 years old in good health and CMV-seronegative. The V call is TRBV18, the J call TRBJ2-5, with 7 bases matching TRBD1. The sample was PBMCs. In nucleotides, the CDR3 is TGTGCCAGCTCACCACGCGCAGGGGGAGAGACCCAGTACTTC. Encoded protein: CASSPRAGGETQYF.